What follows are 30 T cell receptor beta chains derived from one specimen sequenced in a study of blood T cell repertoires in COVID-19. Profiled with immunoSEQ multiplex PCR; TCRdb holds only in-frame clones, not every one. The sample includes roughly 250,000 clones, approximately 80% seen only once; the top ten take over 3%. The sequencing input was peripheral blood. Receptors were obtained from a woman aged 40 to 50 with active or convalescent COVID-19.

CDR3 region: CASSRQGTSTQYF. The DNA of the CDR3 is TGTGCCAGCAGTCGACAGGGGACGAGTACGCAGTATTTT. The genes are TRBV28 and TRBJ2-3, with 8 positions matching TRBD1. The CDR3 runs 13 residues. The V gene's germline CDR1 is MDHEN and CDR2 SYDVKM. V shed 5 bases, J shed 8 bases, and the junction held 6 bases outside the gene matches.

V is TRBV11-2 and J is TRBJ2-7; D uncertain. The germline CDR1 and CDR2 sequences are SGHAT and FQNNGV. The CDR3 totals 15 residues. V lost 0 bases and J 3 bases, leaving 12 bases between the germline ends. This CDR3 reads CASSLDSAFSYEQYF. The CDR3 DNA sequence: TGTGCCAGCAGCTTAGATTCTGCGTTTAGCTACGAGCAGTACTTC.

The chain carries TRBV5-1 and TRBJ1-2, with 9 bases that match TRBD1. The germline V gene has CDR1 SGHRS and CDR2 YFSETQ. CDR3 length: 15 amino acids. V shed 4 bases, J shed 2 bases, and the junction held 6 bases outside the gene matches. CDR3 amino acids: CASSPGDRDNYGYTF. The DNA for the CDR3 is TGCGCCAGCAGCCCGGGGGACAGGGACAACTATGGCTACACCTTC.

This chain links TRBV7-3 with TRBJ2-3, with D possibly TRBD2 on 6 matching bases. The V gene lost 5 bases and the J gene lost 3 bases, with 18 bases spanning the gap. CDR1 and CDR2 (germline): SGHTA, FQGTGA. The length of the CDR3 is 16 residues. The CDR3 nucleotides read TGTGCCAGCAGCCTCCTTAATGGGGGGAGGACAGATACGCAGTATTTT. Residues: CASSLLNGGRTDTQYF.

This clone was found once. This sequence joins TRBV28 and TRBJ2-5; TRBD2 matches at 11 bases. V was clipped by 5 bases and J by 5 bases; unmatched bases: 7. The CDR3 is 15 residues long. Germline V CDR1 and CDR2: MDHEN, SYDVKM. The CDR3 DNA reads as TGTGCCAGCAGTGCCACTAGCGGGGGACGCGAGACCCAGTACTTC. It encodes CASSATSGGRETQYF. The full variable domain, in which reference TRBV28 and TRBJ2-5 provide the parts outside the CDR3, is DVKVTQSSRYLVKRTGEKVFLECVQDMDHENMFWYRQDPGLGLRLIYFSYDVKMKEKGDIPEGYSVSREKKERFSLILESASTNQTSMYLCASSATSGGRETQYFGPGTRLLVL.

The chain has TRBV12-3 or TRBV12-4 and TRBJ1-2; D perhaps matches TRBD1 (6 bases). This CDR3 region has 13 residues. Trimming stripped 4 bases from V and 3 bases from J, with 9 bases between. The CDR3 loop reads CASSSGTHYGYTF. As DNA, the CDR3 is TGTGCCAGCAGTTCCGGGACACACTATGGCTACACCTTC.

The rearrangement joins TRBV3-1 (or the pseudogene TRBV3-2) to TRBJ1-2, with D possibly matching TRBD1 (6 bases). Per the germline V gene, CDR1 is LGHDT and CDR2 is YNNKEL (reference sequence). V was pared by 5 bases and J by 9 bases, with 19 bases between. This CDR3 spans 14 amino acids. The CDR3 nucleotides read TGTGCCAGCAGCTACGATGGGTCTCGGGACAGCTACACCTTC. It codes for CASSYDGSRDSYTF.

This clone came up once. This chain joins TRBV6-5 and TRBJ1-2; a weak D match, TRBD1 (5 bases). CDR1 and CDR2 (germline): MNHEY, SVGAGI. This CDR3 comprises 13 residues. With 4 bases removed from V and 8 bases from J, the gap between germline ends came to 14 bases. The CDR3 DNA reads TGTGCCAGCAGTTCCCAGGGCCGGCGGGGCTACACCTTC. It specifies CASSSQGRRGYTF.

V and J are TRBV4-1 and TRBJ2-5; no firm D call. This CDR3 spans 14 amino acids. V dropped 3 bases and J dropped 6 bases, with 14 bases sitting between them. Germline values: CDR1 MGHRA, CDR2 YSYEKL. The CDR3 coding sequence is TGCGCCAGCAGCCATCCCGCGATGTCCCAGACCCAGTACTTC. It encodes CASSHPAMSQTQYF.

This sequence joins TRBV11-2 and TRBJ2-1; 7 nucleotides agree with TRBD2. Looked up from germline, CDR1 is SGHAT and CDR2 is FQNNGV. This CDR3 comprises 18 residues. J lost 0 bases, V lost 4 bases, and 12 bases had no gene match. This CDR3 is CASSWGGLIDSSYNEQFF. As DNA, the CDR3 is TGTGCCAGCAGCTGGGGGGGACTGATCGACAGCTCCTACAATGAGCAGTTCTTC.

The chain employs TRBV29-1 and TRBJ2-1, with D perhaps matching TRBD2 (7 bases). The V end lost 6 bases, the J end lost 0 bases, and 12 bases lay between the germline ends. CDR3 length: 14 amino acids. Germline V gene sequence: CDR1 SQVTM, CDR2 ANQGSEA. The CDR3 DNA is TGCAGCGTGCGTAGGGGGGGCTCCTACAATGAGCAGTTCTTC. This translates into CSVRRGGSYNEQFF.

This clone was seen repeatedly, ten times or more. This chain joins TRBV29-1 and TRBJ1-2, with no clear D. CDR3 size: 11 residues. Germline V CDR1 and CDR2: SQVTM, ANQGSEA. Trimming pared 7 bases from V and 8 bases from J, leaving 14 bases between. The CDR3 coding sequence is TGCAGCGCCACACGGGGAGGCGGCTACACCTTC. It yields the protein CSATRGGGYTF.

The J gene is TRBJ1-4, the V gene TRBV11-2; maybe TRBD1 (5 bases). Germline V gene data show CDR1 as SGHAT and CDR2 as FQNNGV. Trimming shortened V by 0 bases and J by 11 bases, and 16 bases separated the two germline ends. This CDR3 region has 15 residues. In nucleotides, the CDR3 is TGTGCCAGCAGCTTAGAGGACACTGCGGTTAGCAAACTGTTTTTT. Protein: CASSLEDTAVSKLFF.

J is TRBJ1-1 and V is TRBV19; the match to TRBD1 covers 8 bases. This CDR3 has 13 amino acids. The ends lost 5 bases at V and 10 bases at J; junction bases unmatched: 9. CDR1 is LNHDA and CDR2 is SQIVND in the germline V gene (reference sequence). CDR3 residues: CASSPDREVAAFF. The CDR3 DNA is TGTGCCAGTAGTCCGGACAGGGAGGTTGCAGCTTTCTTT.

This clone was recorded only once. The rearrangement joins TRBV5-1 to TRBJ1-5; D ambiguous. Trimming removed 3 bases from V and 1 base from J, with 11 bases in between. This CDR3 is 15 amino acids long. Germline CDR1 SGHRS, CDR2 YFSETQ. DNA of the CDR3: TGCGCCAGCAGCTCCGGCGGAGAAAGCAATCAGCCCCAGCATTTT. This translates into CASSSGGESNQPQHF.

The chain uses TRBV15 and TRBJ2-1; 7 bases line up with TRBD1. With 1 base clipped from V and 4 bases from J, the junction kept 7 bases outside the gene matches. The CDR3 consists of 16 residues. Germline-derived CDR1 and CDR2 are LNHNV and YYDKDF (reference sequence). The CDR3 DNA reads TGTGCCACCAGCAGAGGCCAGGGGGTCGGTTACAATGAGCAGTTCTTC. Translating it yields CATSRGQGVGYNEQFF. The whole variable domain, remainder taken from reference TRBV15 and TRBJ2-1, is DAMVIQNPRYQVTQFGKPVTLSCSQTLNHNVMYWYQQKSSQAPKLLFHYYDKDFNNEADTPDNFQSRRPNTSFCFLDIRSPGLGDTAMYLCATSRGQGVGYNEQFFGPGTRLTVL.

The gene calls are TRBV12-3 or TRBV12-4 and TRBJ1-2; D call uncertain. The CDR3 is 11 residues long. Trimming removed 10 bases at V and 7 bases at J, with 13 bases between. The CDR3 DNA follows: TGTGCCACCCAAAGAGGTTTTGGCTACACCTTC. Encoded protein: CATQRGFGYTF.

In regard to this clone: At the DNA level, this CDR3 is encoded by other sequences in the same sample as well. The chain carries TRBV3-1 (or the pseudogene TRBV3-2) and TRBJ1-6, with D possibly TRBD1 on 6 matching bases. From germline, CDR1 is LGHDT and CDR2 YNNKEL (reference sequence). There are 14 residues in the CDR3. Between the trimmed V and J ends, which lost 4 bases and 7 bases, there was a span of 11 bases. The CDR3: CASSPGQRNSPLHF. In DNA, the CDR3 is TGTGCCAGCAGCCCTGGACAGAGGAATTCACCCCTCCACTTT.

V and J are TRBV12-3 or TRBV12-4 and TRBJ2-7, with D unclear. The length of the CDR3 is 12 residues. V dropped 2 bases and J dropped 3 bases, with 5 bases sitting between them. The CDR3 DNA follows: TGTGCCAGCAGTTTACGGTACTACGAGCAGTACTTC. Translating it yields CASSLRYYEQYF.

This clone turned up a few times. The chain uses TRBV28 and TRBJ1-2; D gene uncertain. Germline CDR1 and CDR2: MDHEN and SYDVKM. The CDR3 loop spans 11 amino acids. V shed 9 bases and J shed 6 bases, with 11 bases lying between them. The chain's CDR3 is CASHALNGYTF. The DNA for the CDR3 is TGTGCCAGTCATGCCCTAAATGGCTACACCTTC.

The chain links TRBV5-6 to TRBJ1-5; 7 bases match TRBD1. Germline V gene sequence: CDR1 SGHDT, CDR2 YYEEEE. After removal of 4 bases from V and 4 bases from J, the junction contained 5 bases not matched to a gene. This CDR3 spans 14 amino acids. The CDR3 protein is CASSPTGENQPQHF. As DNA, the CDR3 is TGTGCCAGCAGCCCAACAGGGGAAAATCAGCCCCAGCATTTT.

This chain joins TRBV18 and TRBJ2-7, with 8 bases identical to TRBD1. The V and J ends lost 3 bases and 5 bases, in that order; junction bases with no gene match: 3. The CDR3 is made up of 13 amino acids. Per the germline V gene, CDR1 is KGHSH and CDR2 is LQKENI. CDR3 sequence: CASSPLQGDEQYV. The CDR3 coding sequence is TGTGCCAGCTCACCCCTACAGGGGGACGAGCAGTACGTC.

The chain is built from TRBV2 and TRBJ2-5, with D possibly being TRBD2 (7 bases). The CDR3 consists of 14 residues. Germline CDR1 and CDR2: SNHLY and FYNNEI. Trimming took 0 bases from V and 6 from J, leaving 11 bases between them. Here the CDR3 DNA reads TGTGCCAGCAGTGAAGCTAGGGGGGGTCAGACCCAGTACTTC. Its translation: CASSEARGGQTQYF.

The chain carries TRBV15 and TRBJ1-2, with 8 bases identical to TRBD1. CDR3 length: 14 amino acids. Germline V lookup: CDR1 LNHNV, CDR2 YYDKDF (reference sequence). Trimming removed 0 bases from V and 8 bases from J; junction bases left unmatched: 5. The CDR3 DNA sequence: TGTGCCACCAGCAGAGATGGGACAGGCGTCGGCTACACCTTC. It is translated as CATSRDGTGVGYTF. The variable domain in full, completed from reference TRBV15 and TRBJ1-2, reads DAMVIQNPRYQVTQFGKPVTLSCSQTLNHNVMYWYQQKSSQAPKLLFHYYDKDFNNEADTPDNFQSRRPNTSFCFLDIRSPGLGDTAMYLCATSRDGTGVGYTFGSGTRLTVV.

The chain is built from TRBV30 and TRBJ2-1, with a possible D match to TRBD2 (6 bases). The CDR3 extends over 11 amino acids. V shed 7 bases and J shed 6 bases, with 10 bases lying between them. Germline CDR1 GTSNPN, CDR2 SVGIG (reference sequence). The CDR3 nucleotides are TGTGCCTCCCTCGGGAGCAATGAGCAGTTCTTC. Residues: CASLGSNEQFF.

This clone was recorded once. This sample also contains other DNA sequences that code for the same CDR3. The rearrangement links TRBV18 to TRBJ1-1; 8 bases match TRBD1. The V segment lost 6 bases and the J segment 3 bases; nucleotides outside the gene matches: 3. Germline V gene sequence: CDR1 KGHSH, CDR2 LQKENI. CDR3 length: 13 residues. The CDR3 spells CASSLQGDTEAFF. The CDR3 bases are TGTGCCAGCTCCCTACAGGGGGACACTGAAGCTTTCTTT. The whole variable domain, remainder taken from reference TRBV18 and TRBJ1-1, is NAGVMQNPRHLVRRRGQEARLRCSPMKGHSHVYWYRQLPEEGLKFMVYLQKENIIDESGMPKERFSAEFPKEGPSILRIQQVVRGDSAAYFCASSLQGDTEAFFGQGTRLTVV.

The chain links TRBV2 to TRBJ1-1, with unresolved D. This CDR3 region has 14 residues. CDR1 SNHLY and CDR2 FYNNEI come from the germline V gene. Trimming removed 1 base at V and 5 bases at J, with 11 bases between. CDR3 in DNA: TGTGCCAGCAGTGAAGGGACGGGAGGGACTGAAGCTTTCTTT. It codes for CASSEGTGGTEAFF.

This clone has a handful of counts. The gene calls are TRBV18 and TRBJ1-2; D is ambiguous. CDR3 length: 14 amino acids. Germline V gives CDR1 KGHSH, CDR2 LQKENI. Trimming removed 1 base from V and 6 bases from J, with 12 bases in between. The CDR3, as DNA: TGTGCCAGCTCACCACTCGGGAGGGATGATGGCTACACCTTC. This gives the protein CASSPLGRDDGYTF.

This rearrangement joins TRBV28 to TRBJ1-2; D gene unclear. Germline CDR1 and CDR2: MDHEN and SYDVKM. Trimming left V 8 bases short and J 5 bases short, with 9 bases between. This CDR3 is built from 11 residues. This CDR3 reads CASSIRYGYTF. CDR3 nucleotide sequence: TGTGCCAGCTCCATACGGTATGGCTACACCTTC.

The chain carries TRBV30 and TRBJ2-7; D unclear. Germline V gene data show CDR1 as GTSNPN and CDR2 as SVGIG (reference sequence). This CDR3 is 12 amino acids long. V lost 3 bases and J 2 bases, leaving 8 bases between the germline ends. CDR3 amino acids: CAWSNRPYEQYF. The DNA of the CDR3 is TGTGCCTGGAGCAACAGACCCTACGAGCAGTACTTC.